The source of this T cell receptor beta chain is a study of T-cell reconstitution after alpha-beta-depleted transplantation in children. Unique molecular identifiers were built into the TCRbeta library. Each CDR3 protein gets one entry after TCRdb re-called the PCR reads with MiXCR. The sample has 380,000 or so distinct CDR3 sequences; roughly 13% are singletons. V lost 4 bases to trimming and J lost 6 bases, with 16 bases between them. CDR3 length equals 14 residues. Looked up from germline, CDR1 is SGHVS and CDR2 is FQNEAQ. The sequence derives from a human donor who donated a stem cell graft to a child with Fanconi anemia. This chain links TRBV7-8 with TRBJ2-7, with a possible D match to TRBD2 (6 bases). Sample: PBMCs, taken from the stem cell graft. CDR3 in amino acids: CASSSLGGITEQYV. DNA of the CDR3: TGTGCCAGCAGCTCCCTTGGGGGGATCACCGAGCAGTACGTC.